These 2 T cell receptor beta chains originate from one sample sequenced in a study of blood T cell repertoires in COVID-19. Sequencing used immunoSEQ multiplex PCR; TCRdb keeps in-frame clones, though not all of them. The profile covers hundreds of thousands of clones, with roughly nine tenths appearing a single time and 2.4% taken by the ten largest. The specimen sequenced was PBMCs or T cells enriched from blood (not recorded which). These receptors were collected from a woman between 18 and 29 years old who had recovered from COVID-19.

V is TRBV27 and J is TRBJ2-1; D uncertain. CDR3 length: 13 residues. V lost 5 bases and J lost 7, with 12 bases in between. Germline CDR1 MNHEY, CDR2 SMNVEV (reference sequence). The CDR3, as DNA: TGTGCCAGCAGTCAATTAACCAGGAATGAGCAGTTCTTC. Translating gives CASSQLTRNEQFF.

The chain employs TRBV5-8 and TRBJ1-2; 7 bases are shared with TRBD1. Germline V gives CDR1 SGHTS, CDR2 YDEGEE. The CDR3 is 15 residues long. The V and J ends lost 1 base and 7 bases, in that order; junction bases with no gene match: 10. The CDR3, as DNA: TGTGCCAGCAGCTTGTCCCTGGAGGGGGCGGCTGGCTACACCTTC. Amino acid sequence: CASSLSLEGAAGYTF.